This T cell receptor beta chain was obtained from a study of control samples from healthy donors and cancer patients (TCRdb year 2020). V loses 4 bases of germline sequence and J loses 3 bases, and the interval between the two ends is 10 bases. The CDR3 contains 13 residues, cysteine and phenylalanine counted. Only the CDR3 region is kept as DNA, spanning 39 bases read in frame from base 1. CDR1 and CDR2, looked up from the germline V gene (reference sequence), are SGHKS and YYEKEE. Library prep was done by the immunoSEQ multiplex PCR assay. In TCRdb, the immuneACCESS table is reduced to in-frame sequences with V and J assigned. These tables do not hold every clone; where another copy was compared, an unresolved V gene accounts for under half, and the others remain unexplained. The sample data list 90,000 to 100,000 clones, and less than 90% of these were observed just once. 13% to 15% of the sample lies in the top ten.

With respect to this clone: Its antigen is unknown. No base qualities exist here, and no much larger clone lies one base off it.

The sequenced material came from blood. The sequence was obtained from a woman between 65 and 79 years old in good health. This chain is built from TRBV5-5 and TRBJ1-2; the D gene identity is not certain. The CDR3 region reads CASSPQLDYGYTF. DNA sequence: TGTGCCAGCAGCCCCCAACTGGACTATGGCTACACCTTC. Where the CDR3 stops, the reference TRBV5-5 and TRBJ1-2 genes take over; the full variable domain is DAGVTQSPTHLIKTRGQQVTLRCSPISGHKSVSWYQQVLGQGPQFIFQYYEKEERGRGNFPDRFSARQFPNYSSELNVNALLLGDSALYLCASSPQLDYGYTFGSGTRLTVV.